The clone carrying this TCR beta chain has a single count. No antigen is known for it. V gave up 3 bases and J gave up 4 bases; unmatched junction bases: 10. The CDR3 spans 17 residues. CDR1 SEHNR and CDR2 FQNEAQ come from the germline V gene (reference sequence). This sample was included in a study of vaccination and CD4 T cells after COVID-19. Looking at the study overall: Post-COVID samples were collected a median about 94 days following diagnosis, spanning 35 to 161.

The treatment was: roughly ten-day PBMC culture with coronavirus spike peptide pools or control peptides (ViraFEST assay). Cultures used under 2.5 million PBMCs per well, about 9.9 IU/ml IL-2 and approximately 9 ug/ml peptides. Cultured CD4+ T cell DNA underwent sequencing with the Oncomine TCR Beta short-read assay. TCRdb re-called the PCR reads through MiXCR, storing one row per CDR3 protein. The table records 7,000 to 10,000 distinct CDR3 sequences, approximately 70% of them present only once. This receptor was identified in a human donor who had recovered from COVID-19. The source material was CD4+ T cells from blood, cultured in vitro. This sequence joins TRBV7-9 and TRBJ2-2, with TRBD2 matching 8 bases. This CDR3 reads CASSFLTGGKGTGELFF. CDR3 bases: TGTGCCAGCAGCTTCCTAACGGGAGGGAAAGGCACCGGGGAGCTGTTTTTT. The full variable domain, its missing parts supplied by reference TRBV7-9 and TRBJ2-2, is DTGVSQNPRHKITKRGQNVTFRCDPISEHNRLYWYRQTLGQGPEFLTYFQNEAQLEKSRLLSDRFSAERPKGSFSTLEIQRTEQGDSAMYLCASSFLTGGKGTGELFFGEGSRLTVL.